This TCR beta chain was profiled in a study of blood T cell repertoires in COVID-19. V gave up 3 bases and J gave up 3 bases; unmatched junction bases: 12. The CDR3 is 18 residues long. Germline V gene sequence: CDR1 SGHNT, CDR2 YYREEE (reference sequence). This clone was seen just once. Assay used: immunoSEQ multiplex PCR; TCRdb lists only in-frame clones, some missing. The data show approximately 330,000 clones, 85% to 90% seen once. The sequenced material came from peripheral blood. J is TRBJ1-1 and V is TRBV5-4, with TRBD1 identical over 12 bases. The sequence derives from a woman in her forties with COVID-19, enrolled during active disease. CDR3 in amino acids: CASSSPGQGAQFDTEAFF. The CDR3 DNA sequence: TGTGCCAGCAGCTCCCCGGGACAGGGGGCGCAGTTTGACACTGAAGCTTTCTTT.